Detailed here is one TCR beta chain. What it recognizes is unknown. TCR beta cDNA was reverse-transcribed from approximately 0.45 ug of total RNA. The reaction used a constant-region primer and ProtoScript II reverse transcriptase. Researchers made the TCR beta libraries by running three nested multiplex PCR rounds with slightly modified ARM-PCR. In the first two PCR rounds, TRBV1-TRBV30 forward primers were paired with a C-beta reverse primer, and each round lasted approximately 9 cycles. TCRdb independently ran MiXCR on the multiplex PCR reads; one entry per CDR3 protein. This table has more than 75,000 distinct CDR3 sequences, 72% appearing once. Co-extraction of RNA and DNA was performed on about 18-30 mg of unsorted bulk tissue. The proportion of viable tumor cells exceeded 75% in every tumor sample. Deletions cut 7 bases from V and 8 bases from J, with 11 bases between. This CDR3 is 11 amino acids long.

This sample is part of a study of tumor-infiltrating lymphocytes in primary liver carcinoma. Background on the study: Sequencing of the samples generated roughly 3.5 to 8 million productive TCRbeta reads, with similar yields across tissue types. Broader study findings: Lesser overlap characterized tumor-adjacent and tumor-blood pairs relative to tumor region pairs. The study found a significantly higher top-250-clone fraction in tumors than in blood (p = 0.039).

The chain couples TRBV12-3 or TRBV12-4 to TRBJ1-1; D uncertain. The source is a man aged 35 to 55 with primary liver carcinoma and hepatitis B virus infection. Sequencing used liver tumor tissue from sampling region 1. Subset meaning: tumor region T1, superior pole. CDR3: CASTRSTEAFF. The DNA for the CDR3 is TGTGCCAGCACTAGATCCACCGAAGCTTTCTTT.